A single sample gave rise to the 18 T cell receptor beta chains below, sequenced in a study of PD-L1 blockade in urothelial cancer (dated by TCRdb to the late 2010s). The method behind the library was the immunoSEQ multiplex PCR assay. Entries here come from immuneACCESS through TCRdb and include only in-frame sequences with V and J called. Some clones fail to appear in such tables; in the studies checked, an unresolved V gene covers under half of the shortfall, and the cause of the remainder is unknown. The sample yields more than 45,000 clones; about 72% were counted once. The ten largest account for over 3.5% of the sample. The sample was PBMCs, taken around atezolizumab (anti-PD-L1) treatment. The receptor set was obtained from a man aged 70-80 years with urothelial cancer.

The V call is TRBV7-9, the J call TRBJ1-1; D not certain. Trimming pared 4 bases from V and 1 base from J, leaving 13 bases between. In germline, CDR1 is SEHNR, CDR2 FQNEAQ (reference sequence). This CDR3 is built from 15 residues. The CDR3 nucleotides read TGTGCCAGCAGCTCACCGTGGGCCACGAACACTGAAGCTTTCTTT. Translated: CASSSPWATNTEAFF.

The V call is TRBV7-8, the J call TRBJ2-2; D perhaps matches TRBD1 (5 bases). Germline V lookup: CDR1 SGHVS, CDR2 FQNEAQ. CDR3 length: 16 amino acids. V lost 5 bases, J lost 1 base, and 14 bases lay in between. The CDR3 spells CASSAYRILNTGELFF. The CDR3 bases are TGTGCCAGCAGCGCTTACAGGATCTTGAACACCGGGGAGCTGTTTTTT.

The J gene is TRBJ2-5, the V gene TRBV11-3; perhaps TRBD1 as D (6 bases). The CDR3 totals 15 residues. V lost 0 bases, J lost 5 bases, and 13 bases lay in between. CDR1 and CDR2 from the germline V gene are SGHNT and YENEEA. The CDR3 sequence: CASSLEGTGWETQYF. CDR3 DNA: TGTGCCAGCAGCTTAGAGGGAACAGGGTGGGAGACCCAGTACTTC.

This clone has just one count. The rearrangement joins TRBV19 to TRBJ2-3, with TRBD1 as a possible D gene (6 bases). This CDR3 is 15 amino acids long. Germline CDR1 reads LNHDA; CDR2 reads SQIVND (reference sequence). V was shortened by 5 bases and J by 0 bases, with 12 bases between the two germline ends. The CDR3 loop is CASSPRGFSTDTQYF. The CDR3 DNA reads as TGTGCCAGTAGTCCCAGGGGCTTTAGCACAGATACGCAGTATTTT.

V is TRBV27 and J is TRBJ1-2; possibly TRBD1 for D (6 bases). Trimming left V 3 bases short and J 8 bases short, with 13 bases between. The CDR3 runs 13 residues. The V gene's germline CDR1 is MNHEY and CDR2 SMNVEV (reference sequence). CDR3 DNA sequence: TGTGCCAGCAGTTTTCGGGGGGCCAGAGGCTACACCTTC. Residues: CASSFRGARGYTF.

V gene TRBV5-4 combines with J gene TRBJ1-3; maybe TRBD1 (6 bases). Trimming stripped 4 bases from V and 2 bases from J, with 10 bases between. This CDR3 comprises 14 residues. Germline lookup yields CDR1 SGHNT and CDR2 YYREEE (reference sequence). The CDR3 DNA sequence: TGTGCCAGCAGCCGAGGGGGAGCTGGAAACACCATATATTTT. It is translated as CASSRGGAGNTIYF.

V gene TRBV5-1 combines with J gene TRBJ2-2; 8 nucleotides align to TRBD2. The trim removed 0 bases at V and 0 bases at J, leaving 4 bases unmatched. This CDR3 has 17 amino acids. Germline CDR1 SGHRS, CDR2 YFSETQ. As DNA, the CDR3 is TGCGCCAGCAGCTTGGAGCCTAGCGGGTCGAACACCGGGGAGCTGTTTTTT. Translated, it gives CASSLEPSGSNTGELFF.

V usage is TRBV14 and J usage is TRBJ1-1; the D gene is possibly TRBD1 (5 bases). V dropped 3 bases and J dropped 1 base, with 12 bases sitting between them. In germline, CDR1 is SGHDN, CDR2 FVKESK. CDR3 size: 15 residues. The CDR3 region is CASSHRQRPNTEAFF. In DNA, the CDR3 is TGTGCCAGCAGCCACCGACAGCGCCCGAACACTGAAGCTTTCTTT.

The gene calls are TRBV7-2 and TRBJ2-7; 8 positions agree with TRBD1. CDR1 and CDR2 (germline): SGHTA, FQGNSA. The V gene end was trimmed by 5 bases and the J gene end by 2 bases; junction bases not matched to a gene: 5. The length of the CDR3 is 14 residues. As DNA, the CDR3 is TGTGCCAGCAGCCTGGACAGGGCCACCTACGAGCAGTACTTC. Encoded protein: CASSLDRATYEQYF. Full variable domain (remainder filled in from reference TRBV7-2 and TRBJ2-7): GAGVSQSPSNKVTEKGKDVELRCDPISGHTALYWYRQSLGQGLEFLIYFQGNSAPDKSGLPSDRFSAERTGGSVSTLTIQRTQQEDSAVYLCASSLDRATYEQYFGPGTRLTVT.

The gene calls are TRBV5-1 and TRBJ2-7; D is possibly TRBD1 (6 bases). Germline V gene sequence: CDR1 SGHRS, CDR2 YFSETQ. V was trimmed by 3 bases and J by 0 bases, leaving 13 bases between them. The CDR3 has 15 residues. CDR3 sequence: CASSSFQGLSYEQYF. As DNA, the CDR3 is TGCGCCAGCAGCTCTTTTCAGGGGCTCTCCTACGAGCAGTACTTC.

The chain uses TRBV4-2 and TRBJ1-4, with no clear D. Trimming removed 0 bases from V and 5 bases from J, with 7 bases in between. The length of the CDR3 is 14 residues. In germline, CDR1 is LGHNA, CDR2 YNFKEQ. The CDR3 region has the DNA TGTGCCAGCAGCCAAGATGGGGAGAATGAAAAACTGTTTTTT. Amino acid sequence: CASSQDGENEKLFF.

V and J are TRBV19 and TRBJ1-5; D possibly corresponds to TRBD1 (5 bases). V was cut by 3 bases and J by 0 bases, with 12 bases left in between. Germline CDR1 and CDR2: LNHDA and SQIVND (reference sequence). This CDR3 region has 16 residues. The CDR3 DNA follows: TGTGCCAGTAGTATCATCCAGGGATATAGCAATCAGCCCCAGCATTTT. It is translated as CASSIIQGYSNQPQHF.

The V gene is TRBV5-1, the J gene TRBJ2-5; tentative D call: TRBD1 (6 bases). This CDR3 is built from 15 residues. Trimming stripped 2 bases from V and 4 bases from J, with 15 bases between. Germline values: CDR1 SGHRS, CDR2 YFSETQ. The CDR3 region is CASSFSKQGSETQYF. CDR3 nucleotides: TGCGCCAGCAGCTTCTCTAAACAGGGATCAGAGACCCAGTACTTC.

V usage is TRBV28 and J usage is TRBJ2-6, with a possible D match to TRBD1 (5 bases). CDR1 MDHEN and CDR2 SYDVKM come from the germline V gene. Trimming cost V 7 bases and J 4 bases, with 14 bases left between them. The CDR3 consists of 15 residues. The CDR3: CASTMQGTGANVLTF. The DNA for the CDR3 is TGTGCCAGCACCATGCAGGGAACCGGGGCCAACGTCCTGACTTTC.

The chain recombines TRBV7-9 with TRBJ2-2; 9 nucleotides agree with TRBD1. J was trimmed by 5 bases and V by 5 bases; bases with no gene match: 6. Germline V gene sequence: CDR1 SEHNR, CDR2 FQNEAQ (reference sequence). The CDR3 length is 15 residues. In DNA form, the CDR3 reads TGTGCCAGCAGCCCTCCGGGACAGGGAACCGGGGAGCTGTTTTTT. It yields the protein CASSPPGQGTGELFF.

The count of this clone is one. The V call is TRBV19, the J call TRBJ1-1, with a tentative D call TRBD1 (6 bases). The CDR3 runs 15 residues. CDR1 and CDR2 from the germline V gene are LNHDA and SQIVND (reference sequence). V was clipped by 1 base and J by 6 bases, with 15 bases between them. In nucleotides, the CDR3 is TGTGCCAGTAGTATAGGTCGGCAGGGGATGGCTGAAGCTTTCTTT. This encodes CASSIGRQGMAEAFF.

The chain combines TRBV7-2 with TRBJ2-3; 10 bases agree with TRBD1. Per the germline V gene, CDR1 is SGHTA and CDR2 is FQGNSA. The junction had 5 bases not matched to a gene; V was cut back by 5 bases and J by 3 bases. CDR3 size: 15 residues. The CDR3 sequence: CASSIPGQGTDTQYF. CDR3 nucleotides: TGTGCCAGCAGCATCCCGGGACAGGGGACAGATACGCAGTATTTT.

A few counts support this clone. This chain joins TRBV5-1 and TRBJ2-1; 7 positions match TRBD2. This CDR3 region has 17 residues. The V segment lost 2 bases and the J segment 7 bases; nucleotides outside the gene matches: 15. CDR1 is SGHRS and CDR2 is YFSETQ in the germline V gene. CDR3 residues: CASSLNPSGASQNEQFF. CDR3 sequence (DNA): TGCGCCAGCAGCTTAAATCCTAGCGGAGCGAGTCAGAATGAGCAGTTCTTC.